The rows below give T cell receptor beta chains drawn from one sample of a study of vaccination and CD4 T cells after COVID-19. Their recognized antigens are unknown. A single record per CDR3 protein comes from TCRdb applying MiXCR to the PCR reads. The data show about 11,000 distinct CDR3 sequences, approximately 43% seen once. Sequencing used CD4+ T cells from blood, cultured in vitro. All receptors come from a human donor who had recovered from COVID-19. Both conserved end residues are part of each CDR3. Not every row has a clone size; where given, it reads once, few, many or a size class.

clone size	V gene	J gene	CDR3 protein
-	TRBV24-1	TRBJ1-2	CATSAGDSFYGYTF
-	TRBV30	TRBJ1-6	CAWQLPGSPLHF
once	TRBV15	TRBJ2-1	CATSRDLAMNEQFF
few	TRBV5-1	TRBJ2-7	CASSLVGSKGEQYF
-	TRBV21-1	TRBJ2-2	CASSKRWPGGSHENTGELFF
-	TRBV19	TRBJ2-7	CASSTRLAGGSYEQYF
-	TRBV6-1	TRBJ2-5	CASSLQSGLGSQETQYF
few	TRBV7-2	TRBJ1-1	CASSLGRGGNTEAFF
-	TRBV7-2	TRBJ2-5	CASSTFPGLGETQYF
-	TRBV15	TRBJ1-1	CATSKGRENTEAFF
-	TRBV6-1	TRBJ1-3	CASSELVPGNTIYF
-	TRBV5-4	TRBJ2-1	CASSRTARGPREQFF
-	TRBV6-5	TRBJ1-6	CASSFGTNSPLHF
-	TRBV4-2	TRBJ2-3	CASSQVGSGRAGGDTQYF
-	TRBV5-1	TRBJ2-1	CASSFSKGNEQFF
-	TRBV7-8	TRBJ1-1	CASRSESGAFGAFF
-	TRBV30	TRBJ2-7	CAWSRGQYYEQYF
few	TRBV24-1	TRBJ1-1	CAIRRAENTEAFF
once	TRBV5-4	TRBJ2-5	CASSPGVPPETQYF
-	TRBV24-1	TRBJ2-1	CATSDTGTSRDEQFF
-	TRBV6-2/TRBV6-3	TRBJ2-5	CASSYAGGQETQYF
-	TRBV24-1	TRBJ1-2	CATSVGGNYGYTF
-	TRBV6-1	TRBJ2-3	CASSPAGQGGTDTQYF
medium-sized	TRBV30	TRBJ2-5	CAWAVQRTQYF
few	TRBV6-2/TRBV6-3	TRBJ1-5	CASSTPLAPQHF
medium-sized	TRBV7-2	TRBJ1-6	CASSLARDNSPLHF
-	TRBV7-2	TRBJ2-1	CASANSGAHNEQFF
-	TRBV5-1	TRBJ1-1	CASSSLDQNTEAFF
-	TRBV6-5	TRBJ2-5	CASSYSNGNQETQYF
-	TRBV14	TRBJ2-1	CASSGQSYNEQFF
-	TRBV20-1	TRBJ2-1	CSARKAAGGHNEQFF
few	TRBV24-1	TRBJ2-1	CATRTSGEYNEQFF
few	TRBV7-7	TRBJ2-3	CASSLASGGPGDTQYF
-	TRBV6-1	TRBJ2-7	CASRAAGTGAYEQYF
-	TRBV7-2	TRBJ2-1	CASSPRVGEQFF
-	TRBV20-1	TRBJ2-5	CSARYSSGQMRGQYF